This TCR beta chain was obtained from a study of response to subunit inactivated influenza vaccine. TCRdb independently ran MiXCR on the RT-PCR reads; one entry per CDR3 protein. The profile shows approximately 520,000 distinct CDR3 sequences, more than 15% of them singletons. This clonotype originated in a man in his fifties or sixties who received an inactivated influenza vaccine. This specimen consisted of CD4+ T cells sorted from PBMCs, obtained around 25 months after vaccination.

The CDR3 nucleotides are TGTGCCAGCAGCTCCGGACAGGGTCGTCTCGATGAGCAGTTCTTC. Amino acids: CASSSGQGRLDEQFF. The gene calls are TRBV7-2 and TRBJ2-1; 8 bases agree with TRBD1. Germline V lookup: CDR1 SGHTA, CDR2 FQGNSA. J lost 8 bases, V lost 4 bases, and 10 bases had no gene match. The CDR3 loop spans 15 amino acids.